Following are 2 T cell receptor beta chains from one sample sequenced in a study of graft-versus-host responses after intestinal transplantation. Using immunoSEQ multiplex PCR, the repertoire was profiled, and TCRdb retains in-frame clones only, with some absent. The sample has 23,000 or so clones; 85% to 95% are singletons. Sequences were derived from PBMCs, sampled 39 to 40 days after intestinal transplant. The origin of the receptors is a human patient who received an intestinal transplant, so some T cells may come from the graft donor.

The V and J genes are TRBV7-9 and TRBJ1-2; no clear D. Germline assignment: CDR1 SEHNR and CDR2 FQNEAQ (reference sequence). The CDR3 runs to 12 residues. The ends were cut back, 10 bases at V and 4 bases at J, with 13 bases in the middle. The CDR3 reads CAIYPGGYGYTF. CDR3 nucleotide sequence: TGTGCCATCTACCCGGGCGGCTATGGCTACACCTTC.

The chain joins TRBV6-6 to TRBJ2-3; D unresolved. CDR1 and CDR2 from the germline V gene are MNHNY and SVGAGI (reference sequence). The V end was cut by 2 bases, the J end by 2 bases, with 5 bases between. CDR3 size: 13 residues. The CDR3 here is CASSYGFTDTQYF. In DNA, the CDR3 is TGTGCCAGCAGTTACGGCTTCACAGATACGCAGTATTTT.